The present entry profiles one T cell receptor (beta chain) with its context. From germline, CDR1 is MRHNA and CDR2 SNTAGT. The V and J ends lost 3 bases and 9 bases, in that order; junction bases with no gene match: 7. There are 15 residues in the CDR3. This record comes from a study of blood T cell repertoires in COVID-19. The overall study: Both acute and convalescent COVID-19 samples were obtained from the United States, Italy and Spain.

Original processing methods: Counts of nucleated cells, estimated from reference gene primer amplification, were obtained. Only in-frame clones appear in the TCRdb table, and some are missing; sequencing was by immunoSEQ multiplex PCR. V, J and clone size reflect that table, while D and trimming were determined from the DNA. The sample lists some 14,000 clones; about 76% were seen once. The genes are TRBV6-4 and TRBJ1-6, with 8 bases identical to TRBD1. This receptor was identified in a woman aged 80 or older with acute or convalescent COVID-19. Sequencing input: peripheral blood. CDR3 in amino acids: CASSDQGALGSPLHF. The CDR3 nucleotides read TGTGCCAGCAGTGATCAGGGGGCTCTAGGTTCACCCCTCCACTTT.